This T cell receptor (beta chain) emerged from a study of T cell repertoires in aging, cancer and after chemotherapy. The overall study: The full dataset contained 7 million to 9.5 million TCR reads.

This clonotype has more than one count but fewer than ten. Germline V gene data show CDR1 as LGHNT and CDR2 as FRNRAP. Trimming removed 1 base from V and 1 base from J; junction bases left unmatched: 4. The CDR3 is 16 amino acids. A mixed TRB-A/B primer pool amplified rearranged TRB by multiplex touch-down PCR. TCRdb independently ran MiXCR on the multiplex PCR reads; one entry per CDR3 protein. The top ten clones hold roughly 2.7% of a sample with 6,500 to 9,500 distinct CDR3 sequences, around 25% of them seen once. The template was genomic DNA from peripheral blood, not RNA. The sequenced sample was blood. The chain recombines TRBV12-5 with TRBJ2-5; 9 bases agree with TRBD2. This TCR came from a human donor with a blood cancer. The CDR3 here is CASGLGEAGGQETQYF. CDR3 DNA sequence: TGTGCTAGTGGTTTGGGTGAAGCGGGGGGCCAAGAGACCCAGTACTTC. Variable domain in full (rest from reference TRBV12-5 and TRBJ2-5): DARVTQTPRHKVTEMGQEVTMRCQPILGHNTVFWYRQTMMQGLELLAYFRNRAPLDDSGMPKDRFSAEMPDATLATLKIQPSEPRDSAVYFCASGLGEAGGQETQYFGPGTRLLVL.